Following are 3 T cell receptor beta chains from one sample sequenced in a study of blood T cell repertoires in COVID-19. Here immunoSEQ multiplex PCR was the method, and the copy in TCRdb shows in-frame clones only, minus some. The data hold over 15,000 clones, with roughly nine tenths observed a single time. Sequences were obtained from peripheral blood. These receptors originate from an elderly woman with COVID-19, enrolled during active disease.

The chain joins TRBV28 to TRBJ1-2, with TRBD1 as a possible D gene (5 bases). The CDR3 extends over 14 amino acids. Trimming took 6 bases from V and 2 from J, leaving 13 bases between them. Germline CDR1 and CDR2: MDHEN and SYDVKM. The CDR3 spells CASSPGTPNYGYTF. The CDR3 region has the DNA TGTGCCAGCAGCCCCGGGACTCCAAACTATGGCTACACCTTC.

The chain is built from TRBV11-3 and TRBJ2-2; D is unresolved. Germline V gene data show CDR1 as SGHNT and CDR2 as YENEEA. Trimming shortened V by 1 base and J by 7 bases, and 4 bases separated the two germline ends. The CDR3 sequence is 12 residues long. As DNA, the CDR3 is TGTGCCAGCAGCTTAGGTCTCGGGGAGCTGTTTTTT. It codes for CASSLGLGELFF.

The J gene is TRBJ1-2, the V gene TRBV3-1 (or the pseudogene TRBV3-2), with TRBD1 as a possible D gene (6 bases). V shed 3 bases and J shed 8 bases, with 16 bases lying between them. Germline lookup yields CDR1 LGHDT and CDR2 YNNKEL (reference sequence). The length of the CDR3 is 14 residues. CDR3 sequence reads: CASSQGDMVGGYTF. The CDR3 DNA is TGTGCCAGCAGCCAGGGGGACATGGTGGGAGGCTACACCTTC.